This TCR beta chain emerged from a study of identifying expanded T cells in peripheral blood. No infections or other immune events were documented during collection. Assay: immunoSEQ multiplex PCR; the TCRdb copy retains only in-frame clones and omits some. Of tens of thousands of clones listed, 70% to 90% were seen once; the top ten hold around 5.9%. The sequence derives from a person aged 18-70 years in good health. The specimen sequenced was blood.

The CDR3 loop is CASGTEGAGGYTF. The CDR3 DNA is TGTGCCAGCGGAACCGAGGGGGCTGGGGGCTACACCTTC. This chain uses TRBV27 with TRBJ1-2, with 7 bases matching TRBD1. CDR3 size: 13 residues. Unmatched junction bases numbered 11, after V lost 8 bases and J lost 8 bases. Germline V gene lookup returns CDR1 MNHEY and CDR2 SMNVEV (reference sequence).